A single T cell receptor (beta chain) is shown here with its context. Its antigen is not identified. The data were produced by immunoSEQ multiplex PCR, yet TCRdb's version contains in-frame clones alone and is incomplete. The sample yields tens of thousands of clones, 75% to 90% seen once. This sample was taken from a study of lymphopenia after photon versus proton radiotherapy. Germline V gene sequence: CDR1 MNHEY, CDR2 SMNVEV (reference sequence). V was cut by 6 bases and J by 4 bases, with 27 bases left in between. The CDR3 is 18 amino acids. Study-wide results and limits: After lymphocyte nadir, photon-treated repertoires showed oligoclonal expansion, especially CD8+ Temra. A bigger post-nadir fall in TCR diversity correlated inversely with survival time in deceased patients. Relative stability marked proton patients; photon patients lost diversity and naive cells.

Specimen: peripheral blood, collected from a patient treated with photon-based radiotherapy. This chain uses TRBV27 with TRBJ1-2; weak D call: TRBD1 (5 bases). This TCR derives from a man in his 60s with pancreatic cancer. CDR3 amino acids: CASSHRVGVGFSIYGYTF. For the CDR3, the DNA is TGTGCCAGCAGCCATCGGGTGGGGGTAGGGTTTTCAATCTATGGCTACACCTTC.